Below are 15 T cell receptor beta chains sequenced from a single sample in a study of response to subunit inactivated influenza vaccine. TCRdb recomputed calls from the RT-PCR reads with MiXCR, one row per CDR3 protein. The sample includes hundreds of thousands of distinct CDR3 sequences, around 18% of them seen just once. The specimen was PBMCs from blood, collected 4 to 6 days after vaccination. Receptors originate from a man aged 50 to 59 who received an inactivated influenza vaccine.

This clonotype was observed a few times. This chain uses TRBV7-2 with TRBJ1-2, with D maybe TRBD1 (5 bases). V was trimmed by 1 base and J by 8 bases, leaving 17 bases between them. The CDR3 has 15 residues. Germline CDR1 reads SGHTA; CDR2 reads FQGNSA. CDR3 DNA: TGTGCCAGCAGCTTAGGGATGGGCAGGGACCGCGGCTACACCTTC. This codes for CASSLGMGRDRGYTF.

This clonotype has just a few counts. V gene TRBV10-3 combines with J gene TRBJ2-5; 9 nucleotides agree with TRBD1. CDR3 length equals 15 residues. V lost 8 bases to trimming and J lost 4 bases; unmatched junction nucleotides: 11. Germline V lookup: CDR1 ENHRY, CDR2 SYGVKD. The CDR3 reads CAIGGNRGQGETQYF. The CDR3 DNA follows: TGTGCCATCGGGGGGAACAGGGGGCAAGGAGAGACCCAGTACTTC.

This clonotype has just a few counts. The chain has TRBV9 and TRBJ2-1; D not certain. The CDR3 is 15 amino acids. Trimming stripped 0 bases from V and 5 bases from J, with 12 bases between. Per the germline V gene, CDR1 is SGDLS and CDR2 is YYNGEE. The CDR3: CASSVGRVGNNEQFF. The CDR3 DNA reads as TGTGCCAGCAGCGTAGGAAGGGTAGGGAACAATGAGCAGTTCTTC.

This CDR3 reads CSARDRDRVWNQPQHF. Written as DNA, the CDR3 is TGCAGTGCTAGAGATCGGGACAGGGTATGGAATCAGCCCCAGCATTTT. The chain links TRBV20-1 to TRBJ1-5; 9 bases align to TRBD1. Germline-derived CDR1 and CDR2 are DFQATT and SNEGSKA (reference sequence). This CDR3 has 16 amino acids. V shed 0 bases, J shed 4 bases, and the junction held 7 bases outside the gene matches.

The chain joins TRBV6-5 to TRBJ1-1; D gene unclear. This CDR3 has 16 amino acids. V shed 0 bases and J shed 1 base, with 12 bases lying between them. Germline CDR1 is MNHEY and CDR2 is SVGAGI. The CDR3 nucleotides read TGTGCCAGCAGTTACTCGCACGCCGTCCCGAACACTGAAGCTTTCTTT. Its protein is CASSYSHAVPNTEAFF.

V usage is TRBV5-6 and J usage is TRBJ2-3, with D possibly matching TRBD1 (5 bases). The CDR3 loop spans 16 amino acids. V was clipped by 4 bases and J by 2 bases, with 17 bases between them. The germline V gene encodes CDR1 SGHDT and CDR2 YYEEEE. The DNA for the CDR3 is TGTGCCAGCAGCAGGCGACAGAATGAAGTCACAGATACGCAGTATTTT. Residues: CASSRRQNEVTDTQYF.

The gene calls are TRBV6-1 and TRBJ2-2; no reliable D call. Germline loops: CDR1 MNHNS, CDR2 SASEGT. The CDR3 is 13 amino acids. Trimming removed 9 bases from V and 1 base from J, with 9 bases in between. CDR3 coding DNA: TGTGCCAGTGCAGAGATGAACACCGGGGAGCTGTTTTTT. Its translation is CASAEMNTGELFF.

V is TRBV1 and J is TRBJ2-7; the table gives TRBD2 as D, unverified against the DNA. TRBV1 is classified as a pseudogene. The length of the CDR3 is 16 residues. CDR3 residues: CTSSQERLAGCLEQYF. For the CDR3, the DNA is TGCACCAGCAGCCAAGAGCGACTAGCGGGGTGCTTAGAGCAGTACTTC.

The V and J genes are TRBV6-5 and TRBJ1-5; 9 bases match TRBD1. CDR1 and CDR2 (germline): MNHEY, SVGAGI. The V segment lost 2 bases and the J segment 7 bases; nucleotides outside the gene matches: 9. CDR3 length: 16 residues. The CDR3 nucleotides are TGTGCCAGCAGTTACACATCGACAGGGGGAGGACAGCCCCAGCATTTT. It specifies CASSYTSTGGGQPQHF.

This clonotype appeared many times. The chain carries TRBV20-1 and TRBJ2-7; 9 nucleotides align to TRBD2. From germline, CDR1 is DFQATT and CDR2 SNEGSKA (reference sequence). V gave up 3 bases and J gave up 5 bases; unmatched junction bases: 17. This CDR3 spans 17 amino acids. The CDR3 loop reads CSASGLAGRVRIHEQYF. CDR3 in DNA: TGCAGTGCTAGTGGGCTAGCGGGGAGGGTTAGAATCCACGAGCAGTACTTC.

This clonotype was counted a few times. The chain uses TRBV2 and TRBJ2-7, with D perhaps TRBD2 (5 bases). Trimming pared 8 bases from V and 6 bases from J, leaving 11 bases between. Germline-derived CDR1 and CDR2 are SNHLY and FYNNEI. The CDR3 has 11 residues. The CDR3 region is CASGSVSEQYF. In DNA form, the CDR3 reads TGTGCCAGCGGTAGCGTCTCCGAGCAGTACTTC. The variable domain in full, with the rest retrieved from reference TRBV2 and TRBJ2-7, is EPEVTQTPSHQVTQMGQEVILRCVPISNHLYFYWYRQILGQKVEFLVSFYNNEISEKSEIFDDQFSVERPDGSNFTLKIRSTKLEDSAMYFCASGSVSEQYFGPGTRLTVT.

This chain joins TRBV5-1 and TRBJ2-7; maybe TRBD1 (6 bases). The V gene lost 4 bases and the J gene lost 6 bases, with 11 bases spanning the gap. Germline V gene data show CDR1 as SGHRS and CDR2 as YFSETQ. The CDR3 is made up of 12 amino acids. CDR3 nucleotides: TGCGCCAGCAGCGCCAGGGGTACCGAGCAGTACTTC. It codes for CASSARGTEQYF.

This clonotype was seen more than once but under ten times. This sequence joins TRBV20-1 and TRBJ2-7; unclear D gene. This CDR3 comprises 11 residues. From germline, CDR1 is DFQATT and CDR2 SNEGSKA (reference sequence). Trimming took off 5 bases at V and 3 bases at J, with 8 bases between the two ends. CDR3 residues: CSAHWGYEQYF. DNA of the CDR3: TGCAGTGCTCATTGGGGCTACGAGCAGTACTTC.

This clonotype turned up a few times. The chain has TRBV10-2 and TRBJ2-3; a possible D gene is TRBD2 (5 bases). There are 12 residues in the CDR3. V was clipped by 4 bases and J by 7 bases, with 9 bases between them. Germline-derived CDR1 and CDR2 are WSHSY and SAAADI. CDR3 residues: CASSGESYTQYF. The DNA of the CDR3 is TGCGCCAGCAGTGGGGAGTCTTATACGCAGTATTTT.

This clonotype has just a few counts. The V and J genes are TRBV7-2 and TRBJ2-7, with TRBD1 identical over 8 bases. CDR1 is SGHTA and CDR2 is FQGNSA in the germline V gene. V lost 5 bases, J lost 0 bases, and 6 bases stayed unmatched. The CDR3 runs 15 residues. The CDR3 region has the DNA TGTGCCAGCAGCCGAAGACAGGGGAGCTCCTACGAGCAGTACTTC. This sequence encodes CASSRRQGSSYEQYF.